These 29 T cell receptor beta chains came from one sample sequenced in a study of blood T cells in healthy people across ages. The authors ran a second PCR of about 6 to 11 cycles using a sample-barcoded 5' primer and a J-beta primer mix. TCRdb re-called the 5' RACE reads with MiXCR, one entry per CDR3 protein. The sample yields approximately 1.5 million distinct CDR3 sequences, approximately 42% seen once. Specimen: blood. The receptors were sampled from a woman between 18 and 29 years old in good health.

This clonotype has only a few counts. Written as DNA, the CDR3 is TGTGCCAGCAGGAGGACTAGCGGGGGGCCGCACCCTTACAATGAGCAGTTCTTC. It codes for CASRRTSGGPHPYNEQFF. The chain joins TRBV6-2 or TRBV6-3 to TRBJ2-1; 14 bases line up with TRBD2. CDR3 length equals 18 residues. The germline V gene encodes CDR1 MNHEY and CDR2 SVGEGT. After removal of 6 bases from V and 4 bases from J, the junction contained 11 bases not matched to a gene.

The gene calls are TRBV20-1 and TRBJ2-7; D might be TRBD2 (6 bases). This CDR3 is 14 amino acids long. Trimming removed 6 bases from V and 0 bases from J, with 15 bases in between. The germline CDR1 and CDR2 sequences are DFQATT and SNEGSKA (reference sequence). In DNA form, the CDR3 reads TGCAGTGCAAACCCGGGACTTAGCTCCTACGAGCAGTACTTC. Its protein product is CSANPGLSSYEQYF.

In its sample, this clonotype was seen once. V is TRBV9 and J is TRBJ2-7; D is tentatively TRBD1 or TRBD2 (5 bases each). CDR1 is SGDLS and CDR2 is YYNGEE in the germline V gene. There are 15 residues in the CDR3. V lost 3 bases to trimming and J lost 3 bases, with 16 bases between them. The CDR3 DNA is TGTGCCAGCAGCGGGGGCAGGGAGACCCTCTACGAGCAGTACTTC. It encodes CASSGGRETLYEQYF.

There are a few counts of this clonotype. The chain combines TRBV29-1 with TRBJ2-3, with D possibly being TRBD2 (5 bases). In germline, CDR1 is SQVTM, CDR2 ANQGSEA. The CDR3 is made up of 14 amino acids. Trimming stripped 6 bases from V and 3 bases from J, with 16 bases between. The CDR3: CSVVRGIRTDTQYF. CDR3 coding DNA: TGCAGCGTAGTCAGAGGGATTCGGACAGATACGCAGTATTTT.

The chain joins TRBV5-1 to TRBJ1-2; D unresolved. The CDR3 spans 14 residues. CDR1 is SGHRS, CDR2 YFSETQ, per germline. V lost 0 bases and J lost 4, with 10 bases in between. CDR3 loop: CASSLEGPIYGYTF. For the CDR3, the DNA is TGCGCCAGCAGCTTGGAAGGGCCCATCTATGGCTACACCTTC.

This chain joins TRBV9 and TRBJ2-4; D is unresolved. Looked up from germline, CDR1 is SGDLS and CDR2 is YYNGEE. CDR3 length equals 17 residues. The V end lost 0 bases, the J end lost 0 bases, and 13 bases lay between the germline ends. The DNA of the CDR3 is TGTGCCAGCAGCGTAGACGGCGGACGAGGAGCCAAAAACATTCAGTACTTC. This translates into CASSVDGGRGAKNIQYF.

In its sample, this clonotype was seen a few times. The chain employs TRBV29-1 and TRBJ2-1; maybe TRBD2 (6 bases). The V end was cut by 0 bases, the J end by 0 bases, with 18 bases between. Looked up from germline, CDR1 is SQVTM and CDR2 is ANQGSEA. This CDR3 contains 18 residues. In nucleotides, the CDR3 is TGCAGCGTTGAAGATCTTAAAGGCCCGGGGGTCTCCTACAATGAGCAGTTCTTC. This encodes CSVEDLKGPGVSYNEQFF.

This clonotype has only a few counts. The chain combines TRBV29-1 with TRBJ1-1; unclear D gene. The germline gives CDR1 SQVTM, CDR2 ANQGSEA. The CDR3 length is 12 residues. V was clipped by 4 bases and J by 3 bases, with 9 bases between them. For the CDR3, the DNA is TGCAGCGTTGGACATCTGGACACTGAAGCTTTCTTT. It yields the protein CSVGHLDTEAFF.

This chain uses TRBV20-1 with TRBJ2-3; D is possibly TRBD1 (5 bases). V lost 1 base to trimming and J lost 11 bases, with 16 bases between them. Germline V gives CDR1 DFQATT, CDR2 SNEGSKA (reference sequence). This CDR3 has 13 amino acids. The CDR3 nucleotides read TGCAGTGCTAGAGTTCTTGGGCAGGGTGGGCAGTATTTT. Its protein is CSARVLGQGGQYF.

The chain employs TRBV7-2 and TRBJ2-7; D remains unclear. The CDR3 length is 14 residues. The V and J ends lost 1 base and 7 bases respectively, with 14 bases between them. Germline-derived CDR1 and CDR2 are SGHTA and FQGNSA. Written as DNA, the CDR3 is TGTGCCAGCAGCTTAGTCACCATCGAGACAGAGCAGTACTTC. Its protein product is CASSLVTIETEQYF.

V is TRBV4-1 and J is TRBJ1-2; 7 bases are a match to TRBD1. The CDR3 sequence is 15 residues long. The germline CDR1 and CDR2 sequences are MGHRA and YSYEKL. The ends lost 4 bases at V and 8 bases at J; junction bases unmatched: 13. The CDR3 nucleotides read TGCGCCAGCAGCCCTCAGAGGGGGCAGGGGAAAGGCTACACCTTC. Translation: CASSPQRGQGKGYTF.

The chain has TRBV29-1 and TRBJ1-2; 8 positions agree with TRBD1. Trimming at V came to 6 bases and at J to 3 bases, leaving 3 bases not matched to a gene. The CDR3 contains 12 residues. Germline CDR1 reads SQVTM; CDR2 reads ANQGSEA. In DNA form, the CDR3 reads TGCAGCGTATTACAGGGGGACTATGGCTACACCTTC. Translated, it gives CSVLQGDYGYTF. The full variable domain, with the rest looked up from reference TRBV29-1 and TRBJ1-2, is SAVISQKPSRDICQRGTSLTIQCQVDSQVTMMFWYRQQPGQSLTLIATANQGSEATYESGFVIDKFPISRPNLTFSTLTVSNMSPEDSSIYLCSVLQGDYGYTFGSGTRLTVV.

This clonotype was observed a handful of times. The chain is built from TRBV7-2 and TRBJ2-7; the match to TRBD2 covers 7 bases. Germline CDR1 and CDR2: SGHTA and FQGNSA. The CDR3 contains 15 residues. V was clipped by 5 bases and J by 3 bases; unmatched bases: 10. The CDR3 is CASSLGTNTHYEQYF. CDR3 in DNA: TGTGCCAGCAGCCTCGGGACTAACACTCACTACGAGCAGTACTTC.

The CDR3, as DNA: TGTGCCAGCCCGGACAGGGAGAACTATGGCTACACCTTC. This codes for CASPDRENYGYTF. The genes are TRBV7-9 and TRBJ1-2; 8 nucleotides match TRBD1. With 8 bases clipped from V and 2 bases from J, the junction kept 4 bases outside the gene matches. CDR1 and CDR2 (germline): SEHNR, FQNEAQ (reference sequence). The CDR3 sequence is 13 residues long.

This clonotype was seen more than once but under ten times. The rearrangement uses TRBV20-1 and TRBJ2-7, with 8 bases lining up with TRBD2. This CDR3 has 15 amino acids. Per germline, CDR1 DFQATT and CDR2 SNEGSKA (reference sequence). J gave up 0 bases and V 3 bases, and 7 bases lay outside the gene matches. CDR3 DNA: TGCAGTGCTAGTGGGCGGGGGGTAAGCTCCTACGAGCAGTACTTC. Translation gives CSASGRGVSSYEQYF.

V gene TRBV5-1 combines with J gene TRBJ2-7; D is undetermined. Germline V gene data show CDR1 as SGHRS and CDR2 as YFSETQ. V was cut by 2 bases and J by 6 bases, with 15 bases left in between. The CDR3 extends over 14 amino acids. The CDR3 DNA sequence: TGCGCCAGCAGCTTATTAAGCCAGGTCGGCGAGCAGTACTTC. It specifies CASSLLSQVGEQYF.

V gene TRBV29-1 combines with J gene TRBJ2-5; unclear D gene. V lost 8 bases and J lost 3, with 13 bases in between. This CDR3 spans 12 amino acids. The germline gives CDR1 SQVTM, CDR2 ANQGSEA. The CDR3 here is CSWASLEETQYF. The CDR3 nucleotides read TGCAGCTGGGCGTCCCTGGAAGAGACCCAGTACTTC.

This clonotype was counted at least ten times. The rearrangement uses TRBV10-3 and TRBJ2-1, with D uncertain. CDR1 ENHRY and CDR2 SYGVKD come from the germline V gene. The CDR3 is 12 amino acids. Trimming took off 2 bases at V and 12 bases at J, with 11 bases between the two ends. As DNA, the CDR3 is TGTGCCATCAGTGAGGGATTGTCGCGGCAGTTCTTC. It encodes CAISEGLSRQFF.

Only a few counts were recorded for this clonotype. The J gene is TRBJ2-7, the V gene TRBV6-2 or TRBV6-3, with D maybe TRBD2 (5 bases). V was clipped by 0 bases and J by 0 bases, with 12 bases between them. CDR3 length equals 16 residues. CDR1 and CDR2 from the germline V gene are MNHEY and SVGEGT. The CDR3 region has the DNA TGTGCCAGCAGTTACTCGGTCGGGAAGCCCTCCTACGAGCAGTACTTC. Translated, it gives CASSYSVGKPSYEQYF.

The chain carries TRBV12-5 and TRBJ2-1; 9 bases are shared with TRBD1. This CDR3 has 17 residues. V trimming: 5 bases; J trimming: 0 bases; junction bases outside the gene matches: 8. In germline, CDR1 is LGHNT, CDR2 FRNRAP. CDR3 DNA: TGTGCTAGTGGTCCCTCGGGACAGGGCAGCTCCTACAATGAGCAGTTCTTC. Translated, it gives CASGPSGQGSSYNEQFF. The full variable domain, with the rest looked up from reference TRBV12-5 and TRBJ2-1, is DARVTQTPRHKVTEMGQEVTMRCQPILGHNTVFWYRQTMMQGLELLAYFRNRAPLDDSGMPKDRFSAEMPDATLATLKIQPSEPRDSAVYFCASGPSGQGSSYNEQFFGPGTRLTVL.

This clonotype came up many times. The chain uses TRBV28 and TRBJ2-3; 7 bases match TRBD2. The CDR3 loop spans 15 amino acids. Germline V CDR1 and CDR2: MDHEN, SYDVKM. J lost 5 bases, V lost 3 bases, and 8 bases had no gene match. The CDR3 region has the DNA TGTGCCAGCAGTTTTCATAGGGGCGGGGGAGATACGCAGTATTTT. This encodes CASSFHRGGGDTQYF.

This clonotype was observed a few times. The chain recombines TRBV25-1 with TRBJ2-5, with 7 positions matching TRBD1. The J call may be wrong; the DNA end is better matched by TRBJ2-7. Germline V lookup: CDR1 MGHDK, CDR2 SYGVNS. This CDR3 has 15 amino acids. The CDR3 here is CASSERGPIPHEQYF. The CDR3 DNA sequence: TGTGCCAGCAGTGAGAGGGGGCCCATTCCTCACGAGCAGTACTTC.

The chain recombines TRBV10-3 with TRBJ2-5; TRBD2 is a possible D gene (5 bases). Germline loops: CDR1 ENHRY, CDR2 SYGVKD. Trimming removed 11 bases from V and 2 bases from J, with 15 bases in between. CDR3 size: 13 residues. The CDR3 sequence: CASRGWAQETQYF. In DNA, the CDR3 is TGTGCCTCCCGGGGTTGGGCACAAGAGACCCAGTACTTC.

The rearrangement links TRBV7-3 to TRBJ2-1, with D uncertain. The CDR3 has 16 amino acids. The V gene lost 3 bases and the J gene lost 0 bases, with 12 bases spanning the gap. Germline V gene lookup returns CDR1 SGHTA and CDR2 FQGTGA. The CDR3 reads CASSFHPMSSYNEQFF. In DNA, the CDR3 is TGTGCCAGCAGCTTTCACCCGATGAGCTCCTACAATGAGCAGTTCTTC.

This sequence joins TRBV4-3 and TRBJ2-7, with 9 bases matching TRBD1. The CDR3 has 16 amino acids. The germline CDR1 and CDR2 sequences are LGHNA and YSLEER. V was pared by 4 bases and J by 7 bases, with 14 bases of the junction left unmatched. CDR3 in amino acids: CASSPIQGACYNEQYF. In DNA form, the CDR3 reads TGCGCCAGCAGCCCTATACAGGGGGCTTGCTACAATGAGCAGTACTTC.

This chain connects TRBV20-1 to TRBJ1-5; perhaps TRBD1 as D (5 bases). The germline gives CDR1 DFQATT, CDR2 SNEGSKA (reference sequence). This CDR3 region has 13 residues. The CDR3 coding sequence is TGCAGCGCCGGGGGAGGGAGCAATCAGCCCCAGCATTTT. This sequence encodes CSAGGGSNQPQHF.

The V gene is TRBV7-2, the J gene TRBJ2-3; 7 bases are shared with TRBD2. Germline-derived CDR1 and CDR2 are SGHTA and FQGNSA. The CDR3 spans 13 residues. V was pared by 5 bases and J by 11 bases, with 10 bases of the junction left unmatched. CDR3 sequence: CASSPDEAGKQYF. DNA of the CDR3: TGTGCCAGCAGCCCCGATGAAGCGGGGAAGCAGTATTTT.

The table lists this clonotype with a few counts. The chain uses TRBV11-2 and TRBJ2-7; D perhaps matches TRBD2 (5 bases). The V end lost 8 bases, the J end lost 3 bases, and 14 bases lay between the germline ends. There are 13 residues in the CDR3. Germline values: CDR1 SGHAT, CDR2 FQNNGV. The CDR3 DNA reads TGTGCCAGCCGTCCTAGCTTGGTCTACGAGCAGTACTTC. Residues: CASRPSLVYEQYF.

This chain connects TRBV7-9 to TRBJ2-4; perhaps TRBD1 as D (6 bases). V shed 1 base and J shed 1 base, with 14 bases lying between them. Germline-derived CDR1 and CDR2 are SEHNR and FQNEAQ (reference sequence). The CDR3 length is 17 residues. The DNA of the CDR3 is TGTGCCAGCAGCTTAGTGTTTGACGACAGGGCCAAAAACATTCAGTACTTC. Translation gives CASSLVFDDRAKNIQYF.